Below are 15 T cell receptor beta chains sequenced from a single sample in a study of sequential checkpoint blockade in melanoma. Treatment here: randomized to nivolumab then ipilimumab (arm A) or the reverse (arm B). Sequencing used immunoSEQ multiplex PCR; TCRdb keeps in-frame clones, though not all of them. The sample yields around 10,000 clones, less than 30% seen once. This specimen was tumor tissue (inferred from file names), taken from a patient given nivolumab and ipilimumab in sequence. The receptors derive from a human donor with melanoma.

By share, this clone ranks as medium-sized. Other DNA sequences in this specimen translate into the identical CDR3. This CDR3 reads CASSVAGGGYEQYF. The CDR3 DNA follows: TGTGCCAGCAGCGTAGCTGGCGGGGGATACGAGCAGTACTTC. The rearrangement links TRBV9 to TRBJ2-7; 7 nucleotides align to TRBD2. The CDR3 totals 14 residues. The V gene end was trimmed by 0 bases and the J gene end by 4 bases; junction bases not matched to a gene: 4. Germline lookup yields CDR1 SGDLS and CDR2 YYNGEE. Based on the CDR3 plus reference TRBV9 and TRBJ2-7, the full variable domain is DSGVTQTPKHLITATGQRVTLRCSPRSGDLSVYWYQQSLDQGLQFLIQYYNGEERAKGNILERFSAQQFPDLHSELNLSSLELGDSALYFCASSVAGGGYEQYFGPGTRLTVT.

This clone came up a few times. The rearrangement links TRBV11-3 to TRBJ2-3, with TRBD2 matching over 13 bases. V lost 5 bases and J lost 8; bases outside the gene matches: 7. The CDR3 has 15 amino acids. Germline CDR1 SGHNT, CDR2 YENEEA. The DNA for the CDR3 is TGTGCCAGCAGCCGGGGACTAGCGGGAACCACTACGCAGTATTTT. Encoded protein: CASSRGLAGTTTQYF.

The V call is TRBV11-3, the J call TRBJ1-1, with a weak D call TRBD1 (5 bases). Trimming shortened V by 1 base and J by 2 bases, and 8 bases separated the two germline ends. The CDR3 loop spans 14 amino acids. Germline-derived CDR1 and CDR2 are SGHNT and YENEEA. For the CDR3, the DNA is TGTGCCAGCAGCTTAGGGGGGGTCAACACTGAAGCTTTCTTT. Translation: CASSLGGVNTEAFF.

This clone was counted only a few times. V gene TRBV6-8 combines with J gene TRBJ2-1; tentative D call: TRBD2 (5 bases). In germline, CDR1 is MNHGY, CDR2 SAAAGT. The CDR3 is 14 residues long. V was trimmed by 7 bases and J by 0 bases, leaving 10 bases between them. CDR3 protein: CASTRRSSYNEQFF. DNA for the CDR3: TGTGCCAGCACTCGGAGGAGCTCCTACAATGAGCAGTTCTTC.

This clone was detected a few times. The chain couples TRBV9 to TRBJ2-3; 7 bases match TRBD2. Per the germline V gene, CDR1 is SGDLS and CDR2 is YYNGEE. The V gene end was trimmed by 0 bases and the J gene end by 1 base; junction bases not matched to a gene: 2. CDR3 length: 15 residues. The CDR3 DNA reads as TGTGCCAGCAGCGTAGCTACTAGCGGCACAGATACGCAGTATTTT. Amino acids: CASSVATSGTDTQYF.

CDR3 in DNA: TGCGCCAGCAGCTTGGGGCAATCTGGTCAAAAACTGTTTTTT. Translation: CASSLGQSGQKLFF. This chain links TRBV5-1 with TRBJ1-4; D not certain. With 0 bases removed from V and 9 bases from J, the gap between germline ends came to 12 bases. CDR3 length equals 14 residues. Germline V gives CDR1 SGHRS, CDR2 YFSETQ.

This clone occurred a few times. V and J are TRBV6-8 and TRBJ1-5; no definite D call. V shed 7 bases and J shed 0 bases, with 13 bases lying between them. The length of the CDR3 is 15 residues. Germline-derived CDR1 and CDR2 are MNHGY and SAAAGT. The CDR3 spells CASTLDGDSNQPQHF. CDR3 DNA: TGTGCCAGCACCCTGGACGGGGATAGCAATCAGCCCCAGCATTTT.

J is TRBJ1-6 and V is TRBV9; D ambiguous. The CDR3 is 17 residues long. Germline CDR1 SGDLS, CDR2 YYNGEE. Trimming shortened V by 1 base and J by 1 base, and 12 bases separated the two germline ends. The CDR3 DNA sequence: TGTGCCAGCAGCGTATCGGTCTCCACGTCCTATAATTCACCCCTCCACTTT. Protein: CASSVSVSTSYNSPLHF.

The CDR3 here is CASSIDRGPEQFF. The CDR3 DNA is TGTGCCAGTAGTATAGATCGGGGCCCAGAGCAGTTCTTC. The rearrangement links TRBV19 to TRBJ2-1; D is tentatively TRBD1 or TRBD2 (5 bases each). Trimming removed 0 bases from V and 10 bases from J, with 10 bases in between. Germline CDR1 reads LNHDA; CDR2 reads SQIVND (reference sequence). This CDR3 has 13 amino acids.

The rearrangement uses TRBV19 and TRBJ1-3; no clear D gene. Germline V lookup: CDR1 LNHDA, CDR2 SQIVND (reference sequence). This CDR3 has 15 amino acids. V was shortened by 8 bases and J by 0 bases, with 14 bases between the two germline ends. CDR3 bases: TGTGCCAGTCAAACAGCGAAATACTCTGGAAACACCATATATTTT. Translating it yields CASQTAKYSGNTIYF.

About this clone: The DNA holds an ambiguous or unread base, and X denotes its residue. This chain uses TRBV23-1 with TRBJ1-1; D gene ambiguous. TRBV23-1 is sorted into the ORF group, with uncertain function. CDR3 length: 13 amino acids. With 6 bases removed from V and 1 base from J, the gap between germline ends came to 9 bases. CDR3 nucleotides: TGCGCCAGCAGCTTGASCGGGAACACTGAAGCTTTCTTT. It codes for CASSLXGNTEAFF.

Many counts were recorded for this clone. V and J are TRBV11-3 and TRBJ1-5; 9 bases are a match to TRBD1. V shed 5 bases, J shed 5 bases, and the junction held 4 bases outside the gene matches. Germline assignment: CDR1 SGHNT and CDR2 YENEEA. This CDR3 region has 14 residues. CDR3 bases: TGTGCCAGCAGCCTGCGGACAGGGGATCAGCCCCAGCATTTT. It translates to CASSLRTGDQPQHF.

In its sample, this clone was seen a few times. The chain joins TRBV11-3 to TRBJ2-1, with 7 bases matching TRBD2. V lost 5 bases to trimming and J lost 4 bases; unmatched junction nucleotides: 5. The CDR3 is 14 amino acids. Germline V gene data show CDR1 as SGHNT and CDR2 as YENEEA. Written as DNA, the CDR3 is TGTGCCAGCAGCCCCCTAGCGGCTTACAATGAGCAGTTCTTC. This encodes CASSPLAAYNEQFF. Full variable domain (outside the CDR3, taken from reference TRBV11-3 and TRBJ2-1): EAGVVQSPRYKIIEKKQPVAFWCNPISGHNTLYWYLQNLGQGPELLIRYENEEAVDDSQLPKDRFSAERLKGVDSTLKIQPAELGDSAVYLCASSPLAAYNEQFFGPGTRLTVL.

This clone appeared a few times. The V gene is TRBV6-8, the J gene TRBJ2-5, with unresolved D. The CDR3 has 15 amino acids. Germline V gene data show CDR1 as MNHGY and CDR2 as SAAAGT. The V and J ends lost 2 bases and 2 bases respectively, with 12 bases between them. CDR3 sequence reads: CASSYPESIQETQYF. Written as DNA, the CDR3 is TGTGCCAGCAGTTACCCCGAGAGTATACAAGAGACCCAGTACTTC.

The J gene is TRBJ1-6, the V gene TRBV5-1; the D gene is possibly TRBD1 (5 bases). Trimming pared 4 bases from V and 5 bases from J, leaving 13 bases between. The CDR3 sequence is 15 residues long. Looked up from germline, CDR1 is SGHRS and CDR2 is YFSETQ. The CDR3 DNA sequence: TGCGCCAGCAGCACACGATCGGGGGATAATTCACCCCTCCACTTT. Translating it yields CASSTRSGDNSPLHF.